This passage covers 27 T cell receptor beta chains from one sample sequenced in a study of blood T cell repertoires in COVID-19. Repertoires were generated with immunoSEQ multiplex PCR, while TCRdb's copy carries only in-frame clones and drops some. The table lists 200,000 to 250,000 clones, 65% to 90% of them singletons, with 5.5% to 7% in the top ten. Sequenced input: peripheral blood. The receptors were gathered from a man older than 75 with acute or convalescent COVID-19.

The chain recombines TRBV6-4 with TRBJ2-7, with D possibly matching TRBD2 (6 bases). Trimming left V 8 bases short and J 3 bases short, with 17 bases between. Germline V gene sequence: CDR1 MRHNA, CDR2 SNTAGT. This CDR3 is built from 14 residues. For the CDR3, the DNA is TGTGCCAGCTGGGAAGGGCGGGACTGCTACGAGCAGTACGTC. It yields the protein CASWEGRDCYEQYV.

The rearrangement joins TRBV19 to TRBJ2-1; D perhaps matches TRBD1 (5 bases). The CDR3 has 13 residues. V was clipped by 5 bases and J by 6 bases, with 11 bases between them. The germline V gene encodes CDR1 LNHDA and CDR2 SQIVND (reference sequence). The CDR3 spells CASSEPRVNEQFF. CDR3 DNA: TGTGCCAGTAGTGAGCCCAGGGTCAATGAGCAGTTCTTC.

The rearrangement links TRBV18 to TRBJ2-5, with 14 bases matching TRBD2. With V trimmed by 1 base and J by 3 bases, 4 bases remained unmatched. CDR3 length: 17 amino acids. CDR1 and CDR2 (germline): KGHSH, LQKENI. CDR3 sequence reads: CASSPRSGLAGEETQYF. The CDR3 nucleotides read TGTGCCAGCTCACCACGATCGGGACTAGCGGGAGAAGAGACCCAGTACTTC.

Many counts were recorded for this clone. V and J are TRBV19 and TRBJ2-6; D gene uncertain. There are 17 residues in the CDR3. Germline assignment: CDR1 LNHDA and CDR2 SQIVND (reference sequence). Trimming pared 3 bases from V and 0 bases from J, leaving 12 bases between. CDR3 sequence reads: CASSMQVIGSGANVLTF. CDR3 DNA sequence: TGTGCCAGTAGTATGCAGGTCATTGGCTCTGGGGCCAACGTCCTGACTTTC. Filled out from reference TRBV19 and TRBJ2-6, the complete variable domain reads DGGITQSPKYLFRKEGQNVTLSCEQNLNHDAMYWYRQDPGQGLRLIYYSQIVNDFQKGDIAEGYSVSREKKESFPLTVTSAQKNPTAFYLCASSMQVIGSGANVLTFGAGSRLTVL.

The chain joins TRBV7-2 to TRBJ2-3; the match to TRBD2 covers 13 bases. V was clipped by 8 bases and J by 3 bases; unmatched bases: 5. CDR1 SGHTA and CDR2 FQGNSA come from the germline V gene. The CDR3 has 15 amino acids. The CDR3 sequence: CASWTSGRRTDTQYF. In nucleotides, the CDR3 is TGTGCCAGCTGGACTAGCGGGAGAAGGACAGATACGCAGTATTTT. Variable domain in full (rest from reference TRBV7-2 and TRBJ2-3): GAGVSQSPSNKVTEKGKDVELRCDPISGHTALYWYRQSLGQGLEFLIYFQGNSAPDKSGLPSDRFSAERTGGSVSTLTIQRTQQEDSAVYLCASWTSGRRTDTQYFGPGTRLTVL.

The V call is TRBV12-5, the J call TRBJ2-3, with D possibly TRBD2 on 6 matching bases. The CDR3 is 14 amino acids. Germline CDR1 reads LGHNT; CDR2 reads FRNRAP. V was pared by 6 bases and J by 1 base, with 11 bases between. The CDR3 loop reads CASGPGAGTDTQYF. For the CDR3, the DNA is TGTGCTAGTGGGCCGGGAGCGGGCACAGATACGCAGTATTTT.

The chain links TRBV11-3 to TRBJ2-2; no clear D gene. V was shortened by 5 bases and J by 4 bases, with 11 bases between the two germline ends. CDR3 length equals 14 residues. Germline V CDR1 and CDR2: SGHNT, YENEEA. CDR3 nucleotide sequence: TGTGCCAGCAGCCCCCTCTCCAGCACCGGGGAGCTGTTTTTT. It is translated as CASSPLSSTGELFF. The entire variable domain, with the rest obtained from reference TRBV11-3 and TRBJ2-2, is as follows: EAGVVQSPRYKIIEKKQPVAFWCNPISGHNTLYWYLQNLGQGPELLIRYENEEAVDDSQLPKDRFSAERLKGVDSTLKIQPAELGDSAVYLCASSPLSSTGELFFGEGSRLTVL.

J is TRBJ2-3 and V is TRBV18; 10 bases line up with TRBD2. The CDR3 spans 17 residues. Trimming took 2 bases from V and 0 from J; bases not matched to a gene: 5. Germline V lookup: CDR1 KGHSH, CDR2 LQKENI. This CDR3 reads CASSPILAGASTDTQYF. In DNA form, the CDR3 reads TGTGCCAGCTCACCAATCCTAGCGGGAGCGAGCACAGATACGCAGTATTTT.

The chain uses TRBV9 and TRBJ1-4, with D perhaps matching TRBD1 (5 bases). Trimming cost V 0 bases and J 1 base, with 10 bases left between them. The CDR3 contains 16 residues. Germline V gives CDR1 SGDLS, CDR2 YYNGEE. DNA for the CDR3: TGTGCCAGCAGCGTAGGAGATACAGGAACTAATGAAAAACTGTTTTTT. It codes for CASSVGDTGTNEKLFF. Filled out from reference TRBV9 and TRBJ1-4, the complete variable domain reads DSGVTQTPKHLITATGQRVTLRCSPRSGDLSVYWYQQSLDQGLQFLIQYYNGEERAKGNILERFSAQQFPDLHSELNLSSLELGDSALYFCASSVGDTGTNEKLFFGSGTQLSVL.

The genes are TRBV28 and TRBJ2-3; 8 nucleotides line up with TRBD1. The V gene end was trimmed by 3 bases and the J gene end by 2 bases; junction bases not matched to a gene: 7. The CDR3 consists of 16 residues. From germline, CDR1 is MDHEN and CDR2 SYDVKM. The CDR3 nucleotides are TGTGCCAGCAGTTTGTCATGGACAGGGACCACAGATACGCAGTATTTT. Its protein product is CASSLSWTGTTDTQYF.

This chain uses TRBV7-3 with TRBJ2-7, with 9 nucleotides matching TRBD1. The J segment lost 5 bases and the V segment lost 5 bases, leaving 7 bases of the junction unmatched. The germline V gene has CDR1 SGHTA and CDR2 FQGTGA. The CDR3 is 14 residues long. The CDR3 DNA is TGTGCCAGCAGCGCGGGACAGGGCTCGAACGAGCAGTACTTC. Protein product: CASSAGQGSNEQYF.

Many counts were recorded for this clone. The rearrangement joins TRBV2 to TRBJ1-1; 10 nucleotides match TRBD1. The CDR3 is 14 amino acids. Germline CDR1 SNHLY, CDR2 FYNNEI. V shed 8 bases and J 3 bases; nucleotides not matched to a gene: 6. Here the CDR3 reads CASEWDRGDTEAFF. The CDR3 DNA reads TGTGCCAGCGAGTGGGACAGGGGAGACACTGAAGCTTTCTTT.

The chain is built from TRBV19 and TRBJ2-1; maybe TRBD2 (6 bases). The ends were cut back, 1 base at V and 3 bases at J, with 7 bases in the middle. Per germline, CDR1 LNHDA and CDR2 SQIVND (reference sequence). CDR3 length: 14 amino acids. The CDR3, as DNA: TGTGCCAGTAGTATAGGGGGACTCTACAATGAGCAGTTCTTC. Residues: CASSIGGLYNEQFF.

CDR3 in DNA: TGTGCCAGCAGCTTAGCCCCGGCGGGGGAGCCGTACGTC. Translation gives CASSLAPAGEPYV. The rearrangement joins TRBV7-2 to TRBJ2-7; TRBD2 matches at 7 bases. Per germline, CDR1 SGHTA and CDR2 FQGNSA. The CDR3 sequence is 13 residues long.

The chain joins TRBV6-6 to TRBJ2-5; TRBD1 agrees at 7 bases. The junction had 1 base not matched to a gene; V was cut back by 8 bases and J by 1 base. The CDR3 has 12 amino acids. Per the germline V gene, CDR1 is MNHNY and CDR2 is SVGAGI (reference sequence). DNA for the CDR3: TGTGCCAGCGGGACAGCCCAAGAGACCCAGTACTTC. Its translation: CASGTAQETQYF.

V gene TRBV4-2 combines with J gene TRBJ2-1; TRBD1 matches at 10 bases. V shed 1 base and J 8 bases; nucleotides not matched to a gene: 2. This CDR3 region has 14 residues. Germline V gene data show CDR1 as LGHNA and CDR2 as YNFKEQ. The DNA for the CDR3 is TGTGCCAGCAGCCAAGGGGACAGGGGCGATGAGCAGTTCTTC. Its translation is CASSQGDRGDEQFF.

This clone appeared a few times. V is TRBV12-5 and J is TRBJ1-3; D is unclear. The V gene's germline CDR1 is LGHNT and CDR2 FRNRAP. Trimming stripped 6 bases from V and 8 bases from J, with 5 bases between. This CDR3 has 10 residues. In nucleotides, the CDR3 is TGTGCTAGTGGGGGCTACACCATATATTTT. Amino acids: CASGGYTIYF.

The chain uses TRBV19 and TRBJ2-6; D remains unclear. Trimming removed 7 bases from V and 0 bases from J, with 13 bases in between. The CDR3 sequence is 16 residues long. Germline loops: CDR1 LNHDA, CDR2 SQIVND (reference sequence). CDR3 in amino acids: CASTEDWSSGANVLTF. In DNA, the CDR3 is TGTGCCAGTACCGAAGACTGGAGCTCTGGGGCCAACGTCCTGACTTTC.

The chain is built from TRBV24-1 and TRBJ2-3; 8 nucleotides align to TRBD1. The CDR3 spans 15 residues. Trimming took 9 bases from V and 1 from J; bases not matched to a gene: 8. Germline CDR1 and CDR2: KGHDR and SFDVKD. The DNA of the CDR3 is TGTGCCACCGAAGGACAGGGCGTGGGCACAGATACGCAGTATTTT. Translation: CATEGQGVGTDTQYF.

The V gene is TRBV6-4, the J gene TRBJ2-1; TRBD1 matches 7 bases. With 3 bases clipped from V and 7 bases from J, the junction kept 3 bases outside the gene matches. The CDR3 is 13 amino acids. Germline-derived CDR1 and CDR2 are MRHNA and SNTAGT. The DNA of the CDR3 is TGTGCCAGCAGTGAACAGGGGCTAAATGAGCAGTTCTTC. It yields the protein CASSEQGLNEQFF.

This chain joins TRBV6-5 and TRBJ2-3, with TRBD1 matching 8 bases. Germline V gene lookup returns CDR1 MNHEY and CDR2 SVGAGI. With 4 bases clipped from V and 4 bases from J, the junction kept 7 bases outside the gene matches. The CDR3 is made up of 15 amino acids. CDR3 nucleotide sequence: TGTGCCAGCAGTTCCCCTAGGACAGGGCCAGATACGCAGTATTTT. This gives the protein CASSSPRTGPDTQYF.

In DNA form, the CDR3 reads TGTGCCAGCAGAACCCCTAGACAGGGCCCCTATGGCTACACCTTC. This gives the protein CASRTPRQGPYGYTF. The J gene is TRBJ1-2, the V gene TRBV2, with 7 bases matching TRBD1. The CDR3 has 15 residues. V lost 6 bases to trimming and J lost 4 bases; unmatched junction nucleotides: 11. Germline V gene sequence: CDR1 SNHLY, CDR2 FYNNEI.

The chain joins TRBV7-2 to TRBJ2-5, with D unclear. The CDR3 spans 15 residues. Trimming shortened V by 1 base and J by 5 bases, and 14 bases separated the two germline ends. Germline values: CDR1 SGHTA, CDR2 FQGNSA. CDR3: CASSLGINSAETQYF. DNA for the CDR3: TGTGCCAGCAGCTTAGGGATAAACAGTGCCGAGACCCAGTACTTC.

This clone was seen a single time. This sequence joins TRBV19 and TRBJ2-1; 11 bases are a match to TRBD2. This CDR3 is built from 15 residues. The junction had 9 bases not matched to a gene; V was cut back by 6 bases and J by 8 bases. CDR1 is LNHDA and CDR2 is SQIVND in the germline V gene (reference sequence). CDR3 region: CASRRLAGRSDEQFF. Here the CDR3 DNA reads TGTGCCAGTAGGCGACTAGCGGGAAGGAGCGATGAGCAGTTCTTC.

V gene TRBV18 combines with J gene TRBJ2-3; 10 positions match TRBD1. The CDR3 length is 18 residues. CDR1 and CDR2 (germline): KGHSH, LQKENI. V dropped 5 bases and J dropped 0; count of bases not matched to a gene: 11. CDR3 region: CASSFRDRGYSSTDTQYF. In DNA, the CDR3 is TGTGCCAGCTCATTCCGGGACAGGGGTTACTCTAGCACAGATACGCAGTATTTT. Using reference TRBV18 and TRBJ2-3 for the parts outside the CDR3, the full variable domain is NAGVMQNPRHLVRRRGQEARLRCSPMKGHSHVYWYRQLPEEGLKFMVYLQKENIIDESGMPKERFSAEFPKEGPSILRIQQVVRGDSAAYFCASSFRDRGYSSTDTQYFGPGTRLTVL.

This chain's CDR3 is CASMRRGASGQETQYF. The DNA for the CDR3 is TGTGCCAGCATGCGCCGCGGGGCTAGCGGCCAAGAGACCCAGTACTTC. This chain joins TRBV11-1 and TRBJ2-5, with TRBD2 matching over 7 bases. V lost 7 bases, J lost 1 base, and 12 bases stayed unmatched. The CDR3 contains 16 residues. The V gene's germline CDR1 is SGHAT and CDR2 FQDESV (reference sequence).

The genes are TRBV27 and TRBJ1-5, with 8 bases lining up with TRBD1. Germline V gives CDR1 MNHEY, CDR2 SMNVEV (reference sequence). The CDR3 is made up of 17 amino acids. Trimming cost V 5 bases and J 5 bases; bases outside gene matches: 14. The CDR3 protein is CASSRRTGRDLYQPQHF. Here the CDR3 DNA reads TGTGCCAGCAGTCGCAGGACAGGGAGGGATCTTTATCAGCCCCAGCATTTT.